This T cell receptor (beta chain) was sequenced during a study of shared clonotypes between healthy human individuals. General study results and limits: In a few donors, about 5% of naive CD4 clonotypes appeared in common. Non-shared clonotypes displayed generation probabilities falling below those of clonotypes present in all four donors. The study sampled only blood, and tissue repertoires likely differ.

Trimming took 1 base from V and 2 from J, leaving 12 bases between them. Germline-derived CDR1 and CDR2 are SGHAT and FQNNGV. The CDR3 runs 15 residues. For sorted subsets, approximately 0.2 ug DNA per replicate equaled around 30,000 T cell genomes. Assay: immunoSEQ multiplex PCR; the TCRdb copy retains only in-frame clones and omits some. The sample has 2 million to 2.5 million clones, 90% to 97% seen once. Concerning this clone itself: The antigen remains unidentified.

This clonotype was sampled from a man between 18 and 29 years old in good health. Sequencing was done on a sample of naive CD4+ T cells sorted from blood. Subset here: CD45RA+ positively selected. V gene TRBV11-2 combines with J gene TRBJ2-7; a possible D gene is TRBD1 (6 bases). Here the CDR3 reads CASSLGAGAPYEQYF. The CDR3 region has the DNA TGTGCCAGCAGCTTAGGTGCAGGGGCTCCCTACGAGCAGTACTTC.